This TCR beta chain was captured in a study of T cell repertoires in cytomegalovirus infection. TCRdb used MiXCR to reprocess the reads, holding one entry per CDR3 protein. In the table there are some 940,000 distinct CDR3 sequences, less than 40% of which are singletons. The V end was cut by 5 bases, the J end by 2 bases, with 17 bases between. This CDR3 is 16 amino acids long. CDR1 is SGHTA, CDR2 FQGNSA, per germline. This clonotype has ten or more counts. Its antigen is unidentified. The receptor comes from a human donor in good health (CMV status not recorded). Some clones in this sample may be carry-over from other donors' samples. The V and J genes are TRBV7-2 and TRBJ2-3; a weak D match, TRBD1 (6 bases). The sequenced sample was cultured CD8+ T cells from PBMCs, obtained from culture after CMV antigen stimulation. The CDR3 nucleotides read TGTGCCAGCAGCCTAACAGGGAAGGTAGCCACAGATACGCAGTATTTT. Translating it yields CASSLTGKVATDTQYF.